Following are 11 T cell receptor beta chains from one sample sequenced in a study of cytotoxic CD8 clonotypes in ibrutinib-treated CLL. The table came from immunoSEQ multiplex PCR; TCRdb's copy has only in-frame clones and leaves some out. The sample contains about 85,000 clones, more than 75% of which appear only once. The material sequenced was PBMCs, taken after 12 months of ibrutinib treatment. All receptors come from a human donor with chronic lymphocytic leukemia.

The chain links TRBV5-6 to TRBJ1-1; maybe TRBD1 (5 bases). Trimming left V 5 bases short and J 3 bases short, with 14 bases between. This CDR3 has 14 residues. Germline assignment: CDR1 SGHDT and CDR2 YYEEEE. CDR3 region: CASRPGSGYTEAFF. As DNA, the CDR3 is TGTGCCAGCAGACCAGGGTCCGGGTACACTGAAGCTTTCTTT.

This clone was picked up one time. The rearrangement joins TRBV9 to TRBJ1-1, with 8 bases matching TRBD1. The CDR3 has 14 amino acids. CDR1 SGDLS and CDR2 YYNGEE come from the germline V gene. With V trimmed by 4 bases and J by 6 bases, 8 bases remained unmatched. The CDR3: CASSPRQGHAEAFF. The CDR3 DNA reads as TGTGCCAGCAGCCCACGACAGGGGCACGCTGAAGCTTTCTTT.

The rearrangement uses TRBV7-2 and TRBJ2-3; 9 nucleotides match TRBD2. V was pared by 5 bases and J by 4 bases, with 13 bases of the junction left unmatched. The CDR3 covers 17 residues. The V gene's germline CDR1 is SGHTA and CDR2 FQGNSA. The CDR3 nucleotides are TGTGCCAGCAGCCGCCGCGGGAGCGGGGGGTCCGCAGATACGCAGTATTTT. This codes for CASSRRGSGGSADTQYF.

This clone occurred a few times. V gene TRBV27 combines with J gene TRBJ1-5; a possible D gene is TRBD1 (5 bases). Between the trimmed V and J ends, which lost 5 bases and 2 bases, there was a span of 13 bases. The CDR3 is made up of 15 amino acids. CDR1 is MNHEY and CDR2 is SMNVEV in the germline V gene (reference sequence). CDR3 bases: TGTGCCAGCAGTCCCTCAGGGTTGGGCAATCAGCCCCAGCATTTT. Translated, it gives CASSPSGLGNQPQHF.

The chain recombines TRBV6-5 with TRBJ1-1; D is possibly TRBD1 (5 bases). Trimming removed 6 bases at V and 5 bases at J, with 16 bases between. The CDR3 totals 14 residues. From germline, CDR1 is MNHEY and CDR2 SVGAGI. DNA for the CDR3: TGTGCCAGCAGCTGGGACCGTGGGGGGACTGAAGCTTTCTTT. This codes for CASSWDRGGTEAFF.

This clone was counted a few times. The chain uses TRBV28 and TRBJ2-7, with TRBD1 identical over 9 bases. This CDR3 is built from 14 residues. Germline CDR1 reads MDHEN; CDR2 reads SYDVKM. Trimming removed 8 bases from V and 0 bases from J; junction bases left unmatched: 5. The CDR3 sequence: CASALTGGSYEQYF. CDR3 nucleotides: TGTGCCAGCGCGCTGACAGGGGGCTCCTACGAGCAGTACTTC.

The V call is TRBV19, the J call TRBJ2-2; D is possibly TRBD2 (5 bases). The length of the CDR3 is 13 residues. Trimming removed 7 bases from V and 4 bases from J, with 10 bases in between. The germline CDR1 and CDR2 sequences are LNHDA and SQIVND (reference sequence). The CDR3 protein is CASMARVTGELFF. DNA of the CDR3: TGTGCCAGTATGGCGCGGGTCACCGGGGAGCTGTTTTTT.

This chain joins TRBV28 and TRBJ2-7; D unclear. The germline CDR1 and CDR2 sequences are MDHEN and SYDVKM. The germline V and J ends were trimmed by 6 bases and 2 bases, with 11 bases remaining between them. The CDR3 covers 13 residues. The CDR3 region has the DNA TGTGCCAGCAGCACCAGCTCCCCCTACGAGCAGTACTTC. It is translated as CASSTSSPYEQYF.

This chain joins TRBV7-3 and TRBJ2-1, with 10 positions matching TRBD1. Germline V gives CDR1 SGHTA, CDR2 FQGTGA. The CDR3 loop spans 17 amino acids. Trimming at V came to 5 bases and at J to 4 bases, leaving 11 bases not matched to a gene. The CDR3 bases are TGTGCCAGCAGCCTCTATTCCGGGACAGGGGCTTACAATGAGCAGTTCTTC. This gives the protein CASSLYSGTGAYNEQFF.

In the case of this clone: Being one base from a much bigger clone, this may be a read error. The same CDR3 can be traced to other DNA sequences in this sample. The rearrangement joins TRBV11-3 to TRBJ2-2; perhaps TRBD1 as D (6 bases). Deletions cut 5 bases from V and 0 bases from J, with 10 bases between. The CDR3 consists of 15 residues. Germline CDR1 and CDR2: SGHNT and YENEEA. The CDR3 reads CASSPGTTNTGELFF. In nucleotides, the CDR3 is TGTGCCAGCAGCCCCGGGACAACGAACACCGGGGAGCTGTTTTTT.

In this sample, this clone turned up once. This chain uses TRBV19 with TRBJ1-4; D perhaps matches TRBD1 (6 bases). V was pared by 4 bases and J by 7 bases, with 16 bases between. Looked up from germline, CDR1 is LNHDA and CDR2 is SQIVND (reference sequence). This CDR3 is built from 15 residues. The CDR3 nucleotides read TGTGCCAGTAGTACGGGGGACACCGGACGTGAAAAACTGTTTTTT. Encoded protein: CASSTGDTGREKLFF.